The clone carrying this TCR beta chain was detected only once. Its antigen is not known. The source of the sample is a study of blood T cells in healthy people across ages. Total RNA extraction produced at least 6 micrograms (per sample) for the study. Using a J-beta primer mix together with a sample-barcoded 5' primer, a second PCR was run for roughly 6 to 11 cycles. A template-switch adaptor with 12 random nucleotides tagged each cDNA molecule. TCRdb used MiXCR to reprocess the 5' RACE reads, holding one entry per CDR3 protein. The sample records around 600,000 distinct CDR3 sequences, more than 45% being singletons. The study's findings and limits: The long-lived group displayed more naive CD4+ cells, plus higher diversity, than the aged donors did. Roughly linear age-related decline in beta diversity appeared, significant by age 40.

CDR1 and CDR2 from the germline V gene are SQVTM and ANQGSEA. This CDR3 spans 12 amino acids. The germline V and J ends were trimmed by 8 bases and 7 bases, with 17 bases remaining between them. The sequenced sample consisted of blood. The receptor was derived from a man older than 75 in good health. The rearrangement uses TRBV29-1 and TRBJ1-2, with D perhaps matching TRBD1 (5 bases). The CDR3 sequence: CSTRGQGSGYTF. As DNA, the CDR3 is TGCAGCACGCGTGGCCAGGGAAGTGGCTACACCTTC.